The rows below give T cell receptor beta chains drawn from one sample of a study of T cell repertoires in cytomegalovirus infection. One entry per CDR3 protein results from TCRdb running MiXCR on the reads. This sample has 290,000 or so distinct CDR3 sequences, with roughly a tenth found just once. The source material was PBMCs. These receptors all stem from a human donor in good health (CMV status not recorded). Some clones in this sample may be carry-over from other donors' samples. Both conserved end residues are part of each CDR3. Each record gives: CDR3 length, D gene, J gene, V gene, clone size, CDR3 protein, CDR3 DNA. The D gene is left open where the match is weak. Some rows have no size entry. The others give once, few or many, or a class for an expanded clone.

17	TRBD1	TRBJ1-6	TRBV7-6	many	CASSAGQGGSYNSPLHF	TGTGCCAGCAGCGCTGGACAGGGTGGCTCCTATAATTCACCCCTCCACTTT
13	NA	TRBJ2-1	TRBV20-1	NA	CSARVLGATEQFF	TGCAGTGCTAGGGTCCTCGGGGCAACCGAGCAGTTCTTC
15	NA	TRBJ2-1	TRBV25-1	many	CASLALGLSYNEQFF	TGTGCCAGTCTTGCTTTAGGACTCTCCTACAATGAGCAGTTCTTC
15	NA	TRBJ1-4	TRBV7-6	many	CASSFSTQKGEKLFF	TGTGCCAGCAGCTTCTCGACCCAAAAGGGGGAAAAACTGTTTTTT
15	TRBD1	TRBJ2-1	TRBV14	many	CASSRDRVLFYEQFF	TGTGCCAGCAGCAGGGACAGGGTATTATTTTATGAGCAGTTCTTC
12	NA	TRBJ1-4	TRBV10-3	many	CATGPGDEKLFF	TGTGCCACGGGACCTGGGGATGAAAAACTGTTTTTT
12	NA	TRBJ2-2	TRBV19	many	CASIRDTGELFF	TGTGCCAGTATTAGGGACACCGGGGAGCTGTTTTTT
13	NA	TRBJ2-1	TRBV19	many	CASSINPANEQFF	TGTGCCAGTAGTATAAATCCGGCCAATGAGCAGTTCTTC
17	TRBD1	TRBJ1-5	TRBV6-2/TRBV6-3	many	CASSHGTGRKSNQPQHF	TGTGCCAGCAGTCATGGGACAGGGAGAAAGAGCAATCAGCCCCAGCATTTT
14	NA	TRBJ1-1	TRBV29-1	many	CSVETPAGNTEAFF	TGCAGCGTTGAAACCCCGGCAGGGAACACTGAAGCTTTCTTT
15	TRBD1	TRBJ2-1	TRBV3-1	many	CASSRSWTGYNEQFF	TGTGCCAGCAGCCGTAGCTGGACAGGGTACAATGAGCAGTTCTTC
14	TRBD1	TRBJ2-3	TRBV29-1	many	CSVAGQGNTDTQYF	TGCAGCGTTGCCGGACAGGGGAACACAGATACGCAGTATTTT
15	NA	TRBJ1-1	TRBV5-4	few	CASSLKGRSYTEAFF	TGTGCCAGCAGCTTGAAGGGGCGATCCTACACTGAAGCTTTCTTT
16	NA	TRBJ2-3	TRBV11-2	many	CASSPGLSRGTDTQYF	TGTGCCAGCAGCCCAGGACTATCCAGGGGCACAGATACGCAGTATTTT
17	TRBD1	TRBJ1-3	TRBV19	many	CASTITGTGSSGNTIYF	TGTGCCAGTACCATAACCGGGACAGGGAGCTCTGGAAACACCATATATTTT
15	NA	TRBJ1-1	TRBV28	many	CASSFLQGGSTEAFF	TGTGCCAGCAGTTTCTTACAGGGTGGGAGCACTGAAGCTTTCTTT
13	TRBD1	TRBJ2-2	TRBV12-3/TRBV12-4	many	CASRSQGAGELFF	TGTGCCAGCAGATCGCAGGGGGCTGGGGAGCTGTTTTTT
14	NA	TRBJ1-1	TRBV6-1	many	CASSSTDMNTEAFF	TGTGCCAGCAGTTCCACCGACATGAACACTGAAGCTTTCTTT
13	NA	TRBJ2-5	TRBV20-1	NA	CSAPKMSLQTQYF	TGCAGTGCGCCTAAAATGTCCCTTCAGACCCAGTACTTC
13	TRBD1	TRBJ2-3	TRBV28	few	CASTTGGPDTQYF	TGTGCCAGCACGACAGGGGGGCCAGATACGCAGTATTTT
15	TRBD1	TRBJ2-4	TRBV7-2	many	CASSFTGALSTFQYF	TGTGCCAGCAGCTTTACAGGGGCCCTTTCAACCTTTCAGTACTTC
11	TRBD1	TRBJ2-1	TRBV12-3/TRBV12-4	many	CASGQGNEQFF	TGTGCCAGCGGACAGGGCAATGAGCAGTTCTTC
16	TRBD2	TRBJ2-1	TRBV7-2	many	CASSERGLAAYNEQFF	TGTGCCAGCAGCGAAAGAGGGCTAGCGGCCTACAATGAGCAGTTCTTC
16	NA	TRBJ2-5	TRBV7-2	many	CASSWGPGSYQETQYF	TGTGCCAGCAGTTGGGGCCCCGGGAGTTACCAAGAGACCCAGTACTTC
13	NA	TRBJ1-1	TRBV25-1	many	CASTGQINTEAFF	TGTGCCAGCACTGGACAGATTAACACTGAAGCTTTCTTT
14	NA	TRBJ1-6	TRBV2	many	CASSEAPDRTPLHF	TGTGCCAGCAGTGAAGCGCCTGATAGAACACCCCTCCACTTT